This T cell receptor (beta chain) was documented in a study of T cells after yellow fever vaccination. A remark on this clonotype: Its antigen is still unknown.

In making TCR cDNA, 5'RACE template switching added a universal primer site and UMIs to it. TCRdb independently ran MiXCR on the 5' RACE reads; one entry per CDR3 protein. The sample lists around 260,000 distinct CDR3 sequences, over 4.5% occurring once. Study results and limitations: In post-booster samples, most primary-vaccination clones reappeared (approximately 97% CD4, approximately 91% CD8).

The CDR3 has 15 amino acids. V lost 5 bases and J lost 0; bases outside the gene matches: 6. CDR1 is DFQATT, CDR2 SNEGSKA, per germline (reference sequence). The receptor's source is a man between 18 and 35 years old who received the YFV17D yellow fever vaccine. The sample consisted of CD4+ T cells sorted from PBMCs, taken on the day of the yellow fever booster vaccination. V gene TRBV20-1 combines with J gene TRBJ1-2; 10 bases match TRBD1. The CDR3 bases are TGCAGTGCTGACAGGGGGCTGGGCCCTAACTATGGCTACACCTTC. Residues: CSADRGLGPNYGYTF.